These 24 T cell receptor beta chains were sequenced from one sample in a study of T-cell memory formation after mild COVID-19. TCRdb independently ran MiXCR on the 5' RACE reads; one entry per CDR3 protein. The profile shows about 110,000 distinct CDR3 sequences, about 20% of them singletons. The sample was PBMCs or a T cell subset sorted from them (not recorded which). The receptors were sampled from a man aged 18 to 29 who had mild COVID-19 (a few samples of this study predate the infection). Cell type and time point are not known.

There are a few counts of this clonotype. CDR3 loop: CASSYSGGAGADTQYF. The CDR3, as DNA: TGTGCCAGCAGTTATAGCGGGGGGGCCGGGGCAGATACGCAGTATTTT. The chain uses TRBV7-9 and TRBJ2-3, with TRBD2 identical over 11 bases. V shed 6 bases, J shed 4 bases, and the junction held 9 bases outside the gene matches. The CDR3 consists of 16 residues. Germline V gives CDR1 SEHNR, CDR2 FQNEAQ (reference sequence).

The V and J genes are TRBV29-1 and TRBJ2-2, with unresolved D. V lost 4 bases and J 0 bases, leaving 6 bases between the germline ends. CDR1 and CDR2 (germline): SQVTM, ANQGSEA. This CDR3 contains 13 residues. This chain's CDR3 is CSVVQSNTGELFF. CDR3 nucleotides: TGCAGCGTTGTACAGTCGAACACCGGGGAGCTGTTTTTT.

The gene calls are TRBV27 and TRBJ1-2; maybe TRBD1 (6 bases). CDR1 and CDR2 (germline): MNHEY, SMNVEV (reference sequence). Trimming stripped 5 bases from V and 3 bases from J, with 16 bases between. The CDR3 totals 15 residues. This chain's CDR3 is CASSPYRDFYYGYTF. CDR3 nucleotides: TGTGCCAGCAGTCCCTACAGGGACTTCTACTATGGCTACACCTTC.

The gene calls are TRBV5-6 and TRBJ2-7, with D hard to call. Germline loops: CDR1 SGHDT, CDR2 YYEEEE. The germline V and J ends were trimmed by 2 bases and 2 bases, with 11 bases remaining between them. This CDR3 is 14 amino acids long. CDR3 nucleotide sequence: TGTGCCAGCAGCTTATCTCTAGAAACCTACGAGCAGTACGTC. Its translation: CASSLSLETYEQYV.

The gene calls are TRBV5-1 and TRBJ2-1, with TRBD2 matching 7 bases. CDR1 and CDR2 (germline): SGHRS, YFSETQ. J gave up 5 bases and V 3 bases, and 8 bases lay outside the gene matches. CDR3 length: 15 residues. For the CDR3, the DNA is TGCGCCAGCAGCTGGGGGGGTATCGGTGACAATGAGCAGTTCTTC. Its protein product is CASSWGGIGDNEQFF.

This chain uses TRBV6-2 or TRBV6-3 with TRBJ1-1; D is ambiguous. The V gene's germline CDR1 is MNHEY and CDR2 SVGEGT. The CDR3 runs 16 residues. Trimming removed 0 bases from V and 0 bases from J, with 11 bases in between. CDR3 in DNA: TGTGCCAGCAGTTACTCGGCAGCGGCTATGAACACTGAAGCTTTCTTT. Protein product: CASSYSAAAMNTEAFF.

The rearrangement joins TRBV27 to TRBJ2-2; maybe TRBD2 (5 bases). The germline V gene has CDR1 MNHEY and CDR2 SMNVEV (reference sequence). V lost 4 bases to trimming and J lost 8 bases, with 20 bases between them. The CDR3 totals 16 residues. CDR3 in DNA: TGTGCCAGCAGTTCTACCCCCTGGGAGTCCTGGGGGGAGCTGTTTTTT. Translating it yields CASSSTPWESWGELFF.

This clonotype was seen a handful of times. The rearrangement uses TRBV6-1 and TRBJ1-1; TRBD1 is a possible D gene (5 bases). The CDR3 is made up of 16 amino acids. V was trimmed by 6 bases and J by 0 bases, leaving 17 bases between them. Germline assignment: CDR1 MNHNS and CDR2 SASEGT. The CDR3 spells CASRDRLQGLNTEAFF. CDR3 coding DNA: TGTGCCAGCAGGGACCGCCTGCAGGGATTGAACACTGAAGCTTTCTTT.

This clonotype was seen more than once but under ten times. V gene TRBV2 combines with J gene TRBJ2-3; D is undetermined. V was pared by 3 bases and J by 0 bases, with 4 bases between. CDR3 length: 13 residues. CDR1 SNHLY and CDR2 FYNNEI come from the germline V gene. The CDR3 coding sequence is TGTGCCAGCAGTGACCGGAGCACAGATACGCAGTATTTT. The encoded protein is CASSDRSTDTQYF.

This clonotype was seen a handful of times. V and J are TRBV21-1 and TRBJ2-1; the listed D gene, TRBD1, was not tested against the DNA. TRBV21-1 is termed a pseudogene. The CDR3 is 15 residues long. The CDR3 nucleotides read TGTGCCAGCCTAGGCAGGGGGACAGTATACAATGAGCAGTTCTTC. This translates into CASLGRGTVYNEQFF.

V usage is TRBV6-2 or TRBV6-3 and J usage is TRBJ1-2; D remains unclear. Trimming left V 3 bases short and J 4 bases short, with 9 bases between. Looked up from germline, CDR1 is MNHEY and CDR2 is SVGEGT. The CDR3 covers 13 residues. CDR3 protein: CASSYSSLYGYTF. The CDR3 nucleotides are TGTGCCAGCAGTTATTCCAGTCTCTATGGCTACACCTTC.

The chain has TRBV5-5 and TRBJ1-1; weak D call: TRBD1 (5 bases). Germline CDR1 SGHKS, CDR2 YYEKEE (reference sequence). Trimming shortened V by 3 bases and J by 4 bases, and 16 bases separated the two germline ends. The CDR3 has 15 amino acids. This chain's CDR3 is CASSSGPPGGTEAFF. The CDR3 DNA follows: TGTGCCAGCAGCTCGGGACCCCCGGGGGGCACTGAAGCTTTCTTT.

This clonotype was observed a few times. This chain uses TRBV4-3 with TRBJ1-5, with TRBD1 identical over 7 bases. Germline values: CDR1 LGHNA, CDR2 YSLEER. V trimming: 0 bases; J trimming: 2 bases; junction bases outside the gene matches: 10. The CDR3 sequence is 18 residues long. CDR3: CASSQDLGTVFRNQPQHF. The CDR3 DNA follows: TGCGCCAGCAGCCAAGACCTCGGGACAGTATTCCGCAATCAGCCCCAGCATTTT.

There are a few counts of this clonotype. The rearrangement uses TRBV7-9 and TRBJ1-6; no clear D gene. Germline assignment: CDR1 SEHNR and CDR2 FQNEAQ (reference sequence). V lost 4 bases, J lost 5 bases, and 15 bases lay in between. This CDR3 comprises 16 residues. CDR3 nucleotides: TGTGCCAGCAGCTCAATGCTACAGCGAGATAATTCACCCCTCCACTTT. Translating it yields CASSSMLQRDNSPLHF.

This clonotype was recorded many times. This chain uses TRBV5-6 with TRBJ2-1; no definite D call. There are 12 residues in the CDR3. Germline V lookup: CDR1 SGHDT, CDR2 YYEEEE. The V end lost 3 bases, the J end lost 6 bases, and 7 bases lay between the germline ends. In DNA form, the CDR3 reads TGTGCCAGCAGCTACGCCTCCAATGAGCAGTTCTTC. This encodes CASSYASNEQFF.

The chain carries TRBV7-9 and TRBJ2-3; the D is unclear. Germline CDR1 reads SEHNR; CDR2 reads FQNEAQ (reference sequence). Trimming removed 5 bases at V and 4 bases at J, with 16 bases between. The CDR3 totals 15 residues. In nucleotides, the CDR3 is TGTGCCAGCAGCCCCCGGGCACCCGAGGCAGATACGCAGTATTTT. It yields the protein CASSPRAPEADTQYF.

A few counts support this clonotype. The rearrangement joins TRBV5-5 to TRBJ2-7, with 8 bases that match TRBD1. Germline CDR1 reads SGHKS; CDR2 reads YYEKEE (reference sequence). This CDR3 is built from 14 residues. The trim removed 4 bases at V and 4 bases at J, leaving 7 bases unmatched. The CDR3 DNA sequence: TGTGCCAGCAGCCCTGGACAGGGTCAGTACGAGCAGTACTTC. Protein product: CASSPGQGQYEQYF.

V and J are TRBV15 and TRBJ2-1; TRBD1 or TRBD2 may be the D gene (5 bases each). Germline V gives CDR1 LNHNV, CDR2 YYDKDF (reference sequence). Trimming shortened V by 1 base and J by 5 bases, and 12 bases separated the two germline ends. The CDR3 is 15 residues long. CDR3 protein: CATSRVLEGNNEQFF. CDR3 sequence (DNA): TGTGCCACCAGCAGAGTGTTAGAGGGGAACAATGAGCAGTTCTTC.

This clonotype has only a few counts. In nucleotides, the CDR3 is TGTGCCAGCAGCCTTCAGGCCTTACCCAACTACGAGCAGTACTTC. The encoded protein is CASSLQALPNYEQYF. The J gene is TRBJ2-7, the V gene TRBV4-2; unclear D gene. Germline assignment: CDR1 LGHNA and CDR2 YNFKEQ. CDR3 length: 15 amino acids. V lost 4 bases, J lost 3 bases, and 16 bases lay in between.

V is TRBV29-1 and J is TRBJ2-5; D is ambiguous. V shed 7 bases and J shed 0 bases, with 9 bases lying between them. Germline CDR1 SQVTM, CDR2 ANQGSEA. The CDR3 has 12 amino acids. The chain's CDR3 is CSARTNQETQYF. The DNA for the CDR3 is TGCAGCGCCCGGACCAACCAAGAGACCCAGTACTTC.

The chain links TRBV27 to TRBJ1-1; a weak D match, TRBD1 (5 bases). Per the germline V gene, CDR1 is MNHEY and CDR2 is SMNVEV (reference sequence). Between the trimmed V and J ends, which lost 2 bases and 3 bases, there was a span of 13 bases. The CDR3 runs to 15 residues. The DNA for the CDR3 is TGTGCCAGCAGTTTACGGGCCGGGGGTTACACTGAAGCTTTCTTT. This gives the protein CASSLRAGGYTEAFF.

The V call is TRBV15, the J call TRBJ2-3, with D perhaps matching TRBD1 (6 bases). Looked up from germline, CDR1 is LNHNV and CDR2 is YYDKDF (reference sequence). V was pared by 2 bases and J by 6 bases, with 15 bases between. This CDR3 region has 15 residues. CDR3 in amino acids: CATSRYRQDVDTQYF. DNA for the CDR3: TGTGCCACCAGCAGATACAGACAGGACGTTGATACGCAGTATTTT.

Ten or more counts support this clonotype. This sequence joins TRBV5-1 and TRBJ2-7; TRBD1 matches 9 bases. CDR3 length equals 16 residues. CDR1 is SGHRS and CDR2 is YFSETQ in the germline V gene. With 4 bases clipped from V and 2 bases from J, the junction kept 10 bases outside the gene matches. CDR3 loop: CASSLPGQGFTYEQYF. DNA of the CDR3: TGCGCCAGCAGCCTCCCGGGACAGGGTTTTACCTACGAGCAGTACTTC.

This clonotype was seen a handful of times. The chain links TRBV29-1 to TRBJ2-5; 8 bases align to TRBD1. CDR3 size: 12 residues. The trim removed 5 bases at V and 4 bases at J, leaving 3 bases unmatched. From germline, CDR1 is SQVTM and CDR2 ANQGSEA. DNA of the CDR3: TGCAGCGTTACAGGACAGGGAGAGACCCAGTACTTC. This gives the protein CSVTGQGETQYF.